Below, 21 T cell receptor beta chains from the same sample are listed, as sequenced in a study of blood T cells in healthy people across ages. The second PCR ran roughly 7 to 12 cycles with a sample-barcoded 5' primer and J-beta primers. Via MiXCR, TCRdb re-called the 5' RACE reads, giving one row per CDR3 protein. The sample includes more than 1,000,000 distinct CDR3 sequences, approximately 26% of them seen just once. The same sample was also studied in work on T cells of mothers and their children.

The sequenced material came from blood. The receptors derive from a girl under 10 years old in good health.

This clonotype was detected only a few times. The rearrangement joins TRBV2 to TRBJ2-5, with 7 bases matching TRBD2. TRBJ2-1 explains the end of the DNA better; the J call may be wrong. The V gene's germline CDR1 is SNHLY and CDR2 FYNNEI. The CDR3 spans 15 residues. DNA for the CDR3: TGTGCCAGCAGTGAATTCCGGGAGGTCTACAATGAGCAGTTCTTC. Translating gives CASSEFREVYNEQFF.

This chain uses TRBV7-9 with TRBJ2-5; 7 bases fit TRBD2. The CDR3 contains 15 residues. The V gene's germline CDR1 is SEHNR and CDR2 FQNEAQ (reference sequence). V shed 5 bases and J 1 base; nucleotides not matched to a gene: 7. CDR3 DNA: TGTGCCAGCAGCCTGACTAGCCCCTCCCAAGAGACCCAGTACTTC. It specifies CASSLTSPSQETQYF.

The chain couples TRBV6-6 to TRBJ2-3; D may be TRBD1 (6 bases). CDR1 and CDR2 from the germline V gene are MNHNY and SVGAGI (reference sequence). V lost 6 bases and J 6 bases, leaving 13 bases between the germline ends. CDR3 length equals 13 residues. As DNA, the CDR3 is TGTGCCAGCAGACCAGGGGAGATGGATACGCAGTATTTT. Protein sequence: CASRPGEMDTQYF.

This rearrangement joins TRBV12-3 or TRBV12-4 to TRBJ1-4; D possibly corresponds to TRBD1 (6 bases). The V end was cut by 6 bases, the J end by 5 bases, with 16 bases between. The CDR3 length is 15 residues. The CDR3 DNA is TGTGCCAGCAGCCGCCGTGGGGGGCTAAATGAAAAACTGTTTTTT. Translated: CASSRRGGLNEKLFF.

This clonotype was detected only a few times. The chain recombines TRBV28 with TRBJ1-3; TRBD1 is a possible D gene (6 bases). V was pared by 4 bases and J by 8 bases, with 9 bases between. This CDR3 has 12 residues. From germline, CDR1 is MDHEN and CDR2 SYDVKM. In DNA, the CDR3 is TGTGCCAGCAGTTCCCAGGGGCACACCATATATTTT. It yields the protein CASSSQGHTIYF.

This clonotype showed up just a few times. The CDR3 reads CASSLGQGGTNEQYF. CDR3 bases: TGTGCCAGCAGCTTAGGACAGGGAGGTACCAACGAGCAGTACTTC. This rearrangement joins TRBV11-2 to TRBJ2-5; TRBD1 is a possible D gene (7 bases). The J call may be mistaken, given a closer DNA end match to TRBJ2-7. Germline V gene sequence: CDR1 SGHAT, CDR2 FQNNGV. The CDR3 runs 15 residues.

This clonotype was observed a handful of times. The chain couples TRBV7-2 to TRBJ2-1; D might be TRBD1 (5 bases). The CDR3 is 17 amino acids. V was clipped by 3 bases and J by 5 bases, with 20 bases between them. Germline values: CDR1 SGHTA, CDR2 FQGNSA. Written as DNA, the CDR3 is TGTGCCAGCAGCTTTTCCCCCTTAAACATGGACAACAATGAGCAGTTCTTC. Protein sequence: CASSFSPLNMDNNEQFF.

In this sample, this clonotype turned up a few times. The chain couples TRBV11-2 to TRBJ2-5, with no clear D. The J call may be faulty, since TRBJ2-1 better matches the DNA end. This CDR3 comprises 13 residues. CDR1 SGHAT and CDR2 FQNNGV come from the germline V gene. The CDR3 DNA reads TGTGCCAGCAGCTCCCTCAGGAAGAATGAGCAGTTCTTC. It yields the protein CASSSLRKNEQFF.

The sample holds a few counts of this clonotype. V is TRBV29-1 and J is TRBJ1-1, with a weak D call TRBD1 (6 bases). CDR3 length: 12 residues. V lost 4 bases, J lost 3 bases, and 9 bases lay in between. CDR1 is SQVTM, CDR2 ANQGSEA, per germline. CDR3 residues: CSVARGDTEAFF. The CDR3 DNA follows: TGCAGCGTTGCCAGGGGAGACACTGAAGCTTTCTTT.

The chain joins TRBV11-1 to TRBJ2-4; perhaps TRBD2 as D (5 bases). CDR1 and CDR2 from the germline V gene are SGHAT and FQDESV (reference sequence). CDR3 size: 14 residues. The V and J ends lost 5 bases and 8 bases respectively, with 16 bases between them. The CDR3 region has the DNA TGTGCCAGCAGCCCGAAGAATCACGGGGACATTCAGTACTTC. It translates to CASSPKNHGDIQYF.

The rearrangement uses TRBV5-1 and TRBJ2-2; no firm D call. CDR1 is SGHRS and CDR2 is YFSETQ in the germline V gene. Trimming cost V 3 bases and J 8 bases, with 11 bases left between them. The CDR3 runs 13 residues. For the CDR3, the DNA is TGCGCCAGCAGCTCCGGAATGTCGGGGGAGCTGTTTTTT. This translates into CASSSGMSGELFF.

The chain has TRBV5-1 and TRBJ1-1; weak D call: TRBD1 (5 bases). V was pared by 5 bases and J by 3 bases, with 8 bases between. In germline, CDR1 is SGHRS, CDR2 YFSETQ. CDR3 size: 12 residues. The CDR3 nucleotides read TGCGCCAGCAGAGGGGACCACACTGAAGCTTTCTTT. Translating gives CASRGDHTEAFF.

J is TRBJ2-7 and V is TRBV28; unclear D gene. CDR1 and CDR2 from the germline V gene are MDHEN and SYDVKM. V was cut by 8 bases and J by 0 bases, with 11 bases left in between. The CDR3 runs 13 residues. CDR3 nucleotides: TGTGCCAGCGCGTCGGAGAGCTCCTACGAGCAGTACTTC. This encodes CASASESSYEQYF. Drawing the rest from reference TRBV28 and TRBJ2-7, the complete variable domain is DVKVTQSSRYLVKRTGEKVFLECVQDMDHENMFWYRQDPGLGLRLIYFSYDVKMKEKGDIPEGYSVSREKKERFSLILESASTNQTSMYLCASASESSYEQYFGPGTRLTVT.

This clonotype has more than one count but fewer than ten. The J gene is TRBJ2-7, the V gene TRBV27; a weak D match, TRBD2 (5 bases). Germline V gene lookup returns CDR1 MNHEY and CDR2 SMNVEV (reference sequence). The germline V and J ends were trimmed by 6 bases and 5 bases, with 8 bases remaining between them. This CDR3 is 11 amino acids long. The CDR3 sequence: CASSKADEQYF. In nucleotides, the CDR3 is TGTGCCAGCAGCAAAGCGGACGAGCAGTACTTC.

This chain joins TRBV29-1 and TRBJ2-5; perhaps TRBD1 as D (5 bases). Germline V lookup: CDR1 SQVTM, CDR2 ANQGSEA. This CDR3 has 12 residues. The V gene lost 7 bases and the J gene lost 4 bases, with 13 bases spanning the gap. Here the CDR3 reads CSAFKGLETQYF. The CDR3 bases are TGCAGCGCCTTTAAGGGGTTAGAGACCCAGTACTTC. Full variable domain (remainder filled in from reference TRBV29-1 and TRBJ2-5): SAVISQKPSRDICQRGTSLTIQCQVDSQVTMMFWYRQQPGQSLTLIATANQGSEATYESGFVIDKFPISRPNLTFSTLTVSNMSPEDSSIYLCSAFKGLETQYFGPGTRLLVL.

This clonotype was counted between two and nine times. Here the CDR3 DNA reads TGTGCCAGCAGTTGGACGGCCCCTAGCACAGATACGCAGTATTTT. It codes for CASSWTAPSTDTQYF. This sequence joins TRBV2 and TRBJ2-3; no firm D call. V shed 5 bases and J shed 0 bases, with 12 bases lying between them. Germline V gene sequence: CDR1 SNHLY, CDR2 FYNNEI. The CDR3 sequence is 15 residues long.

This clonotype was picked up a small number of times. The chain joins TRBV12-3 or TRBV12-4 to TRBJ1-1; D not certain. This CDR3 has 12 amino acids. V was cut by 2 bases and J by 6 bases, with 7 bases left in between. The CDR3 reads CASSLRVSEAFF. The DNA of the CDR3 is TGTGCCAGCAGTTTAAGGGTCTCTGAAGCTTTCTTT.

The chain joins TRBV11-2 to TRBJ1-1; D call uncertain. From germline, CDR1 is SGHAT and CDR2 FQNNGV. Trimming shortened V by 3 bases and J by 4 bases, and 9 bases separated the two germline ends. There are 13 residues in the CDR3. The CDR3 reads CASSFLQATEAFF. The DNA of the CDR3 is TGTGCCAGCAGCTTCCTCCAGGCCACTGAAGCTTTCTTT.

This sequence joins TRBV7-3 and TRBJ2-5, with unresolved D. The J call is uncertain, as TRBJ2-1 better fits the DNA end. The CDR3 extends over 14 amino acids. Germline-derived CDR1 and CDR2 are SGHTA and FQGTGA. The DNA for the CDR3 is TGTGCCAGCAGCTTAAAGGCTGGTCTCGATGAGCAGTTCTTC. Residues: CASSLKAGLDEQFF.

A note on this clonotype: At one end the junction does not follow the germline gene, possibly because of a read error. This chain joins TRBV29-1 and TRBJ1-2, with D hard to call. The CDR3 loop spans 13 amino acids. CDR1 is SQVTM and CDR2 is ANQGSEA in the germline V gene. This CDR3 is CSASGPGDYGYTF. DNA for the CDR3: TGCAGCGCCTCGGGCCCGGGCGACTATGGTTACACCTTC.

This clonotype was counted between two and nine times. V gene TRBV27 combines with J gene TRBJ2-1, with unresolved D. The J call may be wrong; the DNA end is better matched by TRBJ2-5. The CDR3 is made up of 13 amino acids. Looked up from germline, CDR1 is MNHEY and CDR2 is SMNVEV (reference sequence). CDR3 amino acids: CASSLLISGTQYF. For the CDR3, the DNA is TGTGCCAGCAGTTTACTCATCTCAGGGACCCAGTACTTC.